A selection of T cell receptor beta chains follows, all from one sample in a study of CD8+CD57+ T cells in acquired aplastic anemia. Each CDR3 protein gets one entry after TCRdb re-called the reads with MiXCR. The data show 65,000 to 85,000 distinct CDR3 sequences, roughly half seen once. Sequenced: sorted CD4+, CD8+, or CD8+CD57+ T cells (not recorded which) from PBMCs. The receptor source for this set is a human donor in good health, serving as a control. CDR3s include the opening cysteine and the closing phenylalanine or tryptophan. A D gene is named only where the DNA matches it firmly. Clone size is shown for a subset of rows, as once, few, many or a class of expanded clone.

>TRBJ2-7|.|TRBV2|TRBD1
TGTGCCAGCAGGGGACAGGGTCCCTACGAGCAGTACTTC
CASRGQGPYEQYF
>TRBJ2-7|many|TRBV27|TRBD1
TGTGCCAGCAGTTCCGGGGACAGCTCCTACGAGCAGTACTTC
CASSSGDSSYEQYF
>TRBJ2-3|medium-sized|TRBV29-1|TRBD1
TGCAGCGTTGAAGATCGGGGGACAGGGTCGGTGACGCAGTATTTT
CSVEDRGTGSVTQYF
>TRBJ2-2|.|TRBV12-3/TRBV12-4|.
TGTGCCAGCAGTTTCGCACACCTCGTCGGGGAGCTGTTTTTT
CASSFAHLVGELFF
>TRBJ1-6|.|TRBV7-6|.
TGTGCCAGCAGCTTACGAGGACAGAAGGATTCACCCCTCCACTTT
CASSLRGQKDSPLHF
>TRBJ2-7|.|TRBV9|TRBD1
TGTGCCAGCAGCCCCGGACAGGGAAGGCCCTACGAGCAGTACTTC
CASSPGQGRPYEQYF
>TRBJ1-1|.|TRBV19|.
TGTGCCAGTAGTCCTGGACAGTTGAACACTGAAGCTTTCTTT
CASSPGQLNTEAFF
>TRBJ1-2|many|TRBV7-9|TRBD1
TGTGCCAGCAGCCCATTAGGGGGCTCAAGCTATGGCTACACCTTC
CASSPLGGSSYGYTF
>TRBJ2-3|.|TRBV10-3|.
TGTGCCATCAGTGGTGGACAGCCACCGACTAGCACAGATACGCAGTATTTT
CAISGGQPPTSTDTQYF
>TRBJ2-7|once|TRBV5-1|TRBD1
TGCGCCAGCAGCTTGTCGGCAGGGGGTCCCTCCTACGAGCAGTACTTC
CASSLSAGGPSYEQYF
>TRBJ1-2|.|TRBV24-1|.
TGTGCCACCAGTGTCGGGCAGGGACGAGGAGGCTACACCTTC
CATSVGQGRGGYTF
>TRBJ1-2|many|TRBV12-3/TRBV12-4|.
TGTGCCAGCAGCTGGAGAGGGGTGGAAGGCTACACCTTC
CASSWRGVEGYTF
>TRBJ2-7|few|TRBV20-1|TRBD2
TGCAGGGGGGGCCTAGCGGGTTTACCGAGCTCCTACGAGCAGTACTTC
CRGGLAGLPSSYEQYF
>TRBJ1-1|many|TRBV7-6|.
TGTGCCAGCAGCTTTGGGGGCGGGTACACTGAAGCTTTCTTT
CASSFGGGYTEAFF
>TRBJ1-2|.|TRBV19|.
TGTGCCAGCGGGGAGGGCTACACCTTC
CASGEGYTF
>TRBJ2-3|.|TRBV19|.
TGTGCCAGTCAGGGGTATTCTAGCACAGATACGCAGTATTTT
CASQGYSSTDTQYF
>TRBJ2-7|many|TRBV20-1|.
TGCAGTGCTAGCGGTCTAGCTGAAAGCTCCTACGAGCAGTACTTC
CSASGLAESSYEQYF
>TRBJ2-3|.|TRBV15|TRBD2
TGTGCCACCAGCTCGGGGGGGGTGGATACGCAGTATTTT
CATSSGGVDTQYF
>TRBJ2-1|medium-sized|TRBV24-1|TRBD2
TGTGCCACCAGTGATGGACTAGCGGGGGACAATGAGCAGTTCTTC
CATSDGLAGDNEQFF
>TRBJ1-1|many|TRBV6-6|.
TGTGCCAGCAGCTCGGTAGCCACTGAAGCTTTCTTT
CASSSVATEAFF
>TRBJ2-5|once|TRBV29-1|.
TGCAGCGTTGAGACGGAAAGTCGGGAGACCCAGTACTTC
CSVETESRETQYF
>TRBJ2-7|.|TRBV4-1|.
TGCGCCAGCAGCCAAGGAAGCGAGCCGTACTTC
CASSQGSEPYF
>TRBJ2-7|medium-sized|TRBV7-6|.
TGTGCCAGCAGCCGCGGGGTAGTCTACGAGCAGTACTTC
CASSRGVVYEQYF
>TRBJ2-3|few|TRBV10-3|.
TGTGCCAGCAGTGACCCTTCCCAGGGTACCTGGGATACGCAGTATTTT
CASSDPSQGTWDTQYF
>TRBJ2-5|.|TRBV20-1|.
TGCAGTGCTAGGATGGCAGGGGAGACCCAGTACTTC
CSARMAGETQYF
>TRBJ2-1|.|TRBV7-2|.
TGTGCCAGCAGCTTCAGAGTTGAGCAGTTCTTC
CASSFRVEQFF
>TRBJ1-2|large|TRBV10-3|.
TGTGCCGTTATGGACGGGGACTACTTTATGGGCTACACCTTC
CAVMDGDYFMGYTF
>TRBJ2-5|many|TRBV4-1|.
TGCGCCAGCAGCCAGGGGGGGGGGGCGGTGTACTTC
CASSQGGGAVYF
>TRBJ1-2|medium-sized|TRBV19|.
TGTGCCAGTAGTGGCTATGGCTACACCTTC
CASSGYGYTF
>TRBJ2-2|many|TRBV7-8|TRBD1
TGTGCCAGCAGCCCCGGGGACAGGTATAACACCGGGGAGCTGTTTTTT
CASSPGDRYNTGELFF
>TRBJ2-2|.|TRBV2|.
TGTGCCAGCAGTGAAAGTTTGATCGGGGAGCTGTTTTTT
CASSESLIGELFF
>TRBJ1-2|.|TRBV19|.
TGTGCCAGTAGTTCCCGACAGGTAGCTAACTATGGCTACACCTTC
CASSSRQVANYGYTF
>TRBJ1-1|.|TRBV25-1|TRBD1
TGTGCCAGCACAGGACAGGGGAACACTGAAGCTTTCTTT
CASTGQGNTEAFF
>TRBJ2-1|.|TRBV29-1|TRBD2
TGCAGCGTTATCGGACTAGCGGGGAAGTACAATGAGCAGTTCTTC
CSVIGLAGKYNEQFF
>TRBJ1-6|many|TRBV28|.
TGTGCCAGCAATGAGGGTGGTAACTCACCCCTCCACTTT
CASNEGGNSPLHF
>TRBJ2-7|few|TRBV20-1|.
TGCAGTGCACGGAAGAGGGAATACGAGCAGTACTTC
CSARKREYEQYF
>TRBJ2-5|.|TRBV10-3|TRBD1
TGTGCCATCAGTGAGTCAACAGGGGGAGAGACCCAGTACTTC
CAISESTGGETQYF
>TRBJ1-1|.|TRBV6-1|.
TGTGCCAGCAGAATCTCGGCGGACACTGAAGCTTTCTTT
CASRISADTEAFF
>TRBJ2-1|.|TRBV4-1|TRBD2
TGCGCCAGCAGCGAGGCCTGGGGACTAGCGTTCAATGAGCAGTTCTTC
CASSEAWGLAFNEQFF
>TRBJ2-1|few|TRBV3-1|.
TGTGCCAGCAGCCGTCTCGATGGGGGGGCCGACAATGAGCAGTTCTTC
CASSRLDGGADNEQFF
>TRBJ2-7|.|TRBV19|.
TGTGCCAGTAGTATCCCAGGGGTGGTGGAGCAGTACTTC
CASSIPGVVEQYF
>TRBJ1-1|many|TRBV6-5|TRBD1
TGTGCCAGCAGTTACCGGACAGGGGATGAAGCTTCCTTT
CASSYRTGDEASF
>TRBJ2-7|.|TRBV24-1|.
TGTGCCACCTGTGAACGACCCCGACAGGAGAGCTCCTACGAGCAGTACTTC
CATCERPRQESSYEQYF
>TRBJ2-7|.|TRBV20-1|.
TGCAGTGCTAGAGTCGACTCCTTAGGGTACTTC
CSARVDSLGYF
>TRBJ1-5|.|TRBV24-1|.
TGTGCCACCAGTAGGACTAGCAATCAGCCCCAGCATTTT
CATSRTSNQPQHF
>TRBJ1-2|.|TRBV15|TRBD1
TGTGCCACCCAACCGGGACAGCTCTATGGCTACACCTTC
CATQPGQLYGYTF
>TRBJ1-1|.|TRBV7-6|.
TGTGCCAGCAGCTTAACAGGGATCAACACTGAAGCTTTCTTT
CASSLTGINTEAFF
>TRBJ2-3|.|TRBV19|TRBD1
TGTGCCAGCGAATCTACAGGGGGGCCCGATACGCAGTATTTT
CASESTGGPDTQYF
>TRBJ2-7|medium-sized|TRBV19|TRBD2
TGTGCCAGTAGGGTACTAGCGGGGGAAGGTGAGCAGTACTTC
CASRVLAGEGEQYF
>TRBJ2-2|.|TRBV20-1|TRBD1
TGCAGTGCTAGAGATCAGGGGGCTGACGGGGAGCTGTTTTTT
CSARDQGADGELFF
>TRBJ1-6|many|TRBV20-1|TRBD1
TGCAGTGCTAGAGAGTTAGAGACAGGGGATAATTCACCCCTCCACTTT
CSARELETGDNSPLHF
>TRBJ1-6|.|TRBV19|.
TGTGCCAGTAGTATTAATGGCGATTCACCCCTCCACTTT
CASSINGDSPLHF